A selection of T cell receptor beta chains follows, all from one sample in a study of cytomegalovirus exposure and HLA in healthy donors. Data came from immunoSEQ multiplex PCR; TCRdb stores just in-frame clones and leaves some out. The profile shows around 190,000 clones, 85% of them singletons. Sequenced input: PBMCs. The receptor source for this set is a woman aged 50 to 60 in good health and CMV-seronegative. Each CDR3 is given with its conserved first and last residue. A D gene is named only where the DNA matches it firmly. Not all rows give a size; the values are once, few, many and, for expanded clones, a class.

j_gene,d_gene,v_gene,abundance,CDR3nt,CDR3aa
TRBJ1-2,.,TRBV4-2,.,TGTGCCAGCAGCCAAGAAGGGCAGGGTAACTATGGCTACACCTTC,CASSQEGQGNYGYTF
TRBJ1-2,TRBD1,TRBV7-6,.,TGTGCCAGCAGCTTAGGGGCGACAGGGGGCGGCTACACCTTC,CASSLGATGGGYTF
TRBJ2-7,.,TRBV7-9,.,TGTGCCAGCAGCTTAAGTCCCAGCTACGAGCAGTACTTC,CASSLSPSYEQYF
TRBJ2-7,.,TRBV6-5,.,TGTGCCAGCAGGGACGCGTGGGCGGGACCCTACGAGCAGTACTTC,CASRDAWAGPYEQYF
TRBJ2-2,.,TRBV6-1,once,TGTGCCAGCAGGGGACATTCGAACACCGGGGAGCTGTTTTTT,CASRGHSNTGELFF
TRBJ1-6,TRBD1,TRBV5-4,.,TGTGCCAGCAGCTTGGGGACAGGGACCAATAATTCACCCCTCCACTTT,CASSLGTGTNNSPLHF
TRBJ1-6,.,TRBV6-1,.,TGTGCCAGCAGTGAACGCCGGGTAAATTCACCCCTCCACTTT,CASSERRVNSPLHF
TRBJ1-3,.,TRBV7-9,.,TGTGCCAGCAGTTTACGGACTACAAAGGGGGGAAACACCATATATTTT,CASSLRTTKGGNTIYF
TRBJ2-3,TRBD2,TRBV10-3,.,TGTGCCATCAGTGAGGCGGGAGGAACAGATACGCAGTATTTT,CAISEAGGTDTQYF
TRBJ2-1,.,TRBV28,.,TGTGCCAGCAAAATTAGCTCCTACAATGAGCAGTTCTTC,CASKISSYNEQFF
TRBJ1-1,TRBD1,TRBV19,once,TGTGCCAGTAGACCCCTGGACAGGGAAGTTTCTGAAGCTTTCTTT,CASRPLDREVSEAFF
TRBJ2-7,TRBD1,TRBV28,once,TGTGCCAGCAGTTACAGGGGCCCCTACGAGCAGTACTTC,CASSYRGPYEQYF
TRBJ1-5,TRBD1,TRBV30,.,TGTGCCTGGAGTCACAGGGGGAATCAGCCCCAGCATTTT,CAWSHRGNQPQHF
TRBJ2-7,.,TRBV6-5,.,TGTGCCAGCAGTACCGGGGGACAGTCCTACGAGCAGTACTTC,CASSTGGQSYEQYF
TRBJ2-7,.,TRBV5-4,.,TGTGCCAGCAGCTTGCAAATCGGGAGACTTTTTGGCGAGCAGTACTTC,CASSLQIGRLFGEQYF
TRBJ2-2,.,TRBV15,.,TGTGCCACCAGTGGCCGGGACTTCACGAACACCGGGGAGCTGTTTTTT,CATSGRDFTNTGELFF
TRBJ2-3,TRBD1,TRBV29-1,.,TGCAGCCTAGCCCGGGACAGGGGGGCGGATACGCAGTATTTT,CSLARDRGADTQYF
TRBJ1-4,.,TRBV28,.,TGTGCCAGCAGTGAGGGTCCCAATGAAAAACTGTTTTTT,CASSEGPNEKLFF
TRBJ2-7,TRBD2,TRBV18,.,TGTGCCAGCTCATCGGGGGGATTCTCCTACGAGCAGTACTTC,CASSSGGFSYEQYF
TRBJ2-7,TRBD2,TRBV5-1,.,TGCGCCAGCAGCCCTAGGAGCGGGAGCTCCTACGAGCAGTACTTC,CASSPRSGSSYEQYF
TRBJ1-4,.,TRBV7-6,.,TGTGCCAGCAGCTTGGACCCGCGGGGACGTAATGAAAAACTGTTTTTT,CASSLDPRGRNEKLFF
TRBJ1-2,TRBD1,TRBV7-9,.,TGTGCCAGCAGCTTCCCCGGGGGACAGGGATCTAACTATGGCTACACCTTC,CASSFPGGQGSNYGYTF
TRBJ2-5,TRBD2,TRBV5-1,.,TGCGCCAGCAGCTTAGGGGCGGGAGTACGGGGTTTGGAGACCCAGTACTTC,CASSLGAGVRGLETQYF
TRBJ2-2,.,TRBV4-1,.,TGCGCCAGCAGCCAAGACCCCCAGGCTGGATCCGGGGAGCTGTTTTTT,CASSQDPQAGSGELFF
TRBJ2-5,TRBD2,TRBV5-1,.,TGCGCCAGCAGCTTGGCCGGACTAGCTGAGACCCAGTACTTC,CASSLAGLAETQYF
TRBJ2-1,.,TRBV29-1,once,TGCAGCTTGGCACTAGCCGATGAGCAGTTCTTC,CSLALADEQFF
TRBJ2-7,.,TRBV20-1,.,TGCAGTGCTGGCAGTTCCTACGAGCAGTACTTC,CSAGSSYEQYF
TRBJ2-7,TRBD2,TRBV19,once,TGTGCCAGTAGTATAGGCGGACTAGCGGGAGAAAACTACGAGCAGTACTTC,CASSIGGLAGENYEQYF
TRBJ1-5,TRBD1,TRBV28,.,TGTGCCAGCAGGATGGGGACAGGATATAGCAATCAGCCCCAGCATTTT,CASRMGTGYSNQPQHF
TRBJ1-1,.,TRBV5-1,.,TGCGCCAGCAGCTTGGGAGCAGGTTCCGTTGATCACACTGAAGCTTTCTTT,CASSLGAGSVDHTEAFF
TRBJ2-7,.,TRBV18,.,TGTGCCAGCTCCCCCCCCGCGTCCTACGAGCAGTACTTC,CASSPPASYEQYF
TRBJ2-7,TRBD1,TRBV29-1,.,TGCAGCGTTAAGAGACAGGGAGAATACGAGCAGTACTTC,CSVKRQGEYEQYF
TRBJ1-5,.,TRBV6-5,.,TGTGCCAGCAGTCTCGACAGTTATAGCAATCAGCCCCAGCATTTT,CASSLDSYSNQPQHF
TRBJ1-2,TRBD1,TRBV19,.,TGTGCCAGTAGTACTAGGGGGCCCGGACGTGACTACACCTTC,CASSTRGPGRDYTF
TRBJ1-1,.,TRBV10-1,.,TGCGCCAGCAGTGAGTCGAGCCGGACTGAAGCTTTCTTT,CASSESSRTEAFF